This T cell receptor beta chain was captured in a study of T cell repertoires in aging, cancer and after chemotherapy. Study-wide results and limits: In each cancer cohort, median generation probability increased across chemotherapy, suggesting thymic output rebounded. Age-matched healthy donors had significantly more diverse, less clonal blood TCR repertoires than untreated cancer patients.

Rearranged V-D-J TRB sequences were amplified with a mixed TRB-A/B primer pool. TCRdb ran MiXCR on the multiplex PCR reads and lists one entry per CDR3 protein. The data hold around 10,000 distinct CDR3 sequences, with approximately 30% observed a single time. Worth noting for this clonotype: The antigen is not known.

The template was genomic DNA from peripheral blood, not RNA. V lost 10 bases, J lost 4 bases, and 14 bases stayed unmatched. The CDR3 sequence is 15 residues long. CDR1 is MDHEN and CDR2 is SYDVKM in the germline V gene. The sequenced sample consisted of blood. The receptor was derived from a human donor in good health. V usage is TRBV28 and J usage is TRBJ2-5; 8 bases line up with TRBD1. The DNA of the CDR3 is TGTGCCACCGATTTGGGACAGGCCAGGGGAGAGACCCAGTACTTC. Its protein is CATDLGQARGETQYF. The full variable domain, in which reference TRBV28 and TRBJ2-5 provide the parts outside the CDR3, is DVKVTQSSRYLVKRTGEKVFLECVQDMDHENMFWYRQDPGLGLRLIYFSYDVKMKEKGDIPEGYSVSREKKERFSLILESASTNQTSMYLCATDLGQARGETQYFGPGTRLLVL.